These 30 T cell receptor beta chains were sequenced from one sample in a study of blood T cell repertoires in COVID-19. The repertoire was sequenced with immunoSEQ multiplex PCR; TCRdb's copy has only in-frame clones and lacks some. The sample lists some 97,000 clones; roughly 80% were seen once. Sequenced material: peripheral blood. These TCRs come from a man aged 45-60 years with active or convalescent COVID-19.

This chain joins TRBV12-5 and TRBJ1-1; 11 bases are shared with TRBD1. The CDR3 loop spans 14 amino acids. The V gene end was trimmed by 4 bases and the J gene end by 5 bases; junction bases not matched to a gene: 3. Germline V gene data show CDR1 as LGHNT and CDR2 as FRNRAP. For the CDR3, the DNA is TGTGCTAGTGGTTCGGGACAGGGGGGGACTGAAGCTTTCTTT. Encoded protein: CASGSGQGGTEAFF. The full variable domain, rest sourced from reference TRBV12-5 and TRBJ1-1, is DARVTQTPRHKVTEMGQEVTMRCQPILGHNTVFWYRQTMMQGLELLAYFRNRAPLDDSGMPKDRFSAEMPDATLATLKIQPSEPRDSAVYFCASGSGQGGTEAFFGQGTRLTVV.

The chain couples TRBV11-3 to TRBJ2-1, with 9 positions matching TRBD2. Germline CDR1 reads SGHNT; CDR2 reads YENEEA. V gave up 4 bases and J gave up 0 bases; unmatched junction bases: 4. This CDR3 spans 16 amino acids. The DNA for the CDR3 is TGTGCCAGCAGCTACCCGGGACTAGCCTCCTACAATGAGCAGTTCTTC. Protein product: CASSYPGLASYNEQFF.

This clone was seen only once. J is TRBJ1-1 and V is TRBV12-3 or TRBV12-4; 11 nucleotides agree with TRBD1. Unmatched junction bases numbered 3, after V lost 5 bases and J lost 10 bases. The CDR3 totals 12 residues. The CDR3 loop is CASSAGQGGAFF. The CDR3 DNA sequence: TGTGCCAGCAGTGCGGGACAGGGGGGAGCTTTCTTT.

The V and J genes are TRBV3-1 (or the pseudogene TRBV3-2) and TRBJ1-5; TRBD1 is a possible D gene (5 bases). The CDR3 spans 16 residues. Trimming pared 4 bases from V and 3 bases from J, leaving 16 bases between. CDR1 and CDR2 from the germline V gene are LGHDT and YNNKEL (reference sequence). CDR3 residues: CASSRGGGAFNQPQHF. In nucleotides, the CDR3 is TGTGCCAGCAGCCGGGGGGGTGGGGCTTTCAATCAGCCCCAGCATTTT.

The chain joins TRBV29-1 to TRBJ2-7; no firm D call. Trimming pared 5 bases from V and 6 bases from J, leaving 11 bases between. Germline assignment: CDR1 SQVTM and CDR2 ANQGSEA. The CDR3 length is 11 residues. DNA for the CDR3: TGCAGCGTTCTGCTAGGTCTCGAGCAGTACTTC. It yields the protein CSVLLGLEQYF.

The rearrangement joins TRBV29-1 to TRBJ1-1; tentative D call: TRBD1 (6 bases). This CDR3 spans 10 amino acids. CDR1 and CDR2 (germline): SQVTM, ANQGSEA. Trimming pared 7 bases from V and 12 bases from J, leaving 15 bases between. Here the CDR3 reads CSGWTVGPFF. Written as DNA, the CDR3 is TGCAGCGGCTGGACAGTAGGACCTTTCTTT.

This chain links TRBV19 with TRBJ1-6, with 7 positions matching TRBD1. CDR1 LNHDA and CDR2 SQIVND come from the germline V gene (reference sequence). This CDR3 is built from 14 residues. V trimming: 5 bases; J trimming: 7 bases; junction bases outside the gene matches: 5. CDR3 in DNA: TGTGCCAGTAGTGCACAGGGGCGAAATTCACCCCTCCACTTT. Its protein product is CASSAQGRNSPLHF.

The count of this clone is one. V usage is TRBV19 and J usage is TRBJ1-5; D is undetermined. Looked up from germline, CDR1 is LNHDA and CDR2 is SQIVND (reference sequence). The V and J ends lost 0 bases and 2 bases respectively, with 5 bases between them. The CDR3 extends over 14 amino acids. For the CDR3, the DNA is TGTGCCAGTAGTATAGAGGGAGGCAATCAGCCCCAGCATTTT. Its translation is CASSIEGGNQPQHF.

This sequence joins TRBV5-1 and TRBJ1-1; D not certain. V lost 6 bases, J lost 1 base, and 16 bases lay in between. The CDR3 has 15 residues. Germline V CDR1 and CDR2: SGHRS, YFSETQ. DNA of the CDR3: TGCGCCAGCATGACGCGGGGTGGTACGAACACTGAAGCTTTCTTT. Residues: CASMTRGGTNTEAFF.

The J gene is TRBJ1-2, the V gene TRBV21-1. TRBV21-1 is tagged as a pseudogene. The CDR3 loop spans 15 amino acids. The CDR3 protein is CASSNWAGPNYGYTF. CDR3 sequence (DNA): TGTGCCAGCAGCAATTGGGCGGGGCCTAACTATGGCTACACCTTC.

This rearrangement joins TRBV28 to TRBJ2-1, with D possibly being TRBD1 (6 bases). The V end lost 2 bases, the J end lost 9 bases, and 17 bases lay between the germline ends. The length of the CDR3 is 15 residues. CDR1 is MDHEN and CDR2 is SYDVKM in the germline V gene. CDR3 nucleotides: TGTGCCAGCAGTTTACAGGGGCTCGGTTTGGCTGAGCAGTTCTTC. It specifies CASSLQGLGLAEQFF.

This chain joins TRBV27 and TRBJ1-5; 7 positions match TRBD1. J lost 0 bases, V lost 9 bases, and 11 bases had no gene match. Per germline, CDR1 MNHEY and CDR2 SMNVEV (reference sequence). The CDR3 covers 16 residues. CDR3 region: CAREDREDCSNQPQHF. In nucleotides, the CDR3 is TGTGCCAGGGAAGACAGGGAAGATTGTAGCAATCAGCCCCAGCATTTT.

The chain couples TRBV5-1 to TRBJ1-2, with TRBD1 identical over 10 bases. This CDR3 contains 14 residues. Trimming removed 4 bases from V and 8 bases from J; junction bases left unmatched: 8. CDR1 is SGHRS, CDR2 YFSETQ, per germline. The CDR3 nucleotides read TGCGCCAGCAGCGCCGGGACAGGGGTTGGAGGCTACACCTTC. This encodes CASSAGTGVGGYTF.

The rearrangement joins TRBV27 to TRBJ1-6; D uncertain. Germline V gene sequence: CDR1 MNHEY, CDR2 SMNVEV (reference sequence). The CDR3 runs 13 residues. V lost 0 bases and J lost 8, with 5 bases in between. CDR3: CASSLSRDSPLHF. The CDR3 bases are TGTGCCAGCAGTTTATCTCGGGATTCACCCCTCCACTTT.

This chain joins TRBV7-2 and TRBJ2-3; 10 nucleotides line up with TRBD1. Germline V gene sequence: CDR1 SGHTA, CDR2 FQGNSA. Trimming at V came to 5 bases and at J to 4 bases, leaving 9 bases not matched to a gene. This CDR3 spans 16 amino acids. This CDR3 reads CASSVTGTGVADTQYF. The CDR3 coding sequence is TGTGCCAGCAGCGTCACCGGGACAGGGGTTGCAGATACGCAGTATTTT.

The chain carries TRBV19 and TRBJ2-1; D gene ambiguous. The CDR3 length is 14 residues. In germline, CDR1 is LNHDA, CDR2 SQIVND (reference sequence). The V gene lost 6 bases and the J gene lost 11 bases, with 20 bases spanning the gap. The CDR3 DNA follows: TGTGCCAGTAGCCTAACCCCCTCCGAGATACAGCAGTTCTTC. Protein product: CASSLTPSEIQQFF.

The chain is built from TRBV7-8 and TRBJ1-2; 8 bases map to TRBD1. The CDR3 contains 14 residues. With 4 bases clipped from V and 6 bases from J, the junction kept 7 bases outside the gene matches. Per the germline V gene, CDR1 is SGHVS and CDR2 is FQNEAQ. DNA for the CDR3: TGTGCCAGCAGCTCCCGGACAGGGAATGATGGCTACACCTTC. Its translation: CASSSRTGNDGYTF.

V usage is TRBV6-5 and J usage is TRBJ2-5, with D maybe TRBD2 (6 bases). V lost 6 bases, J lost 6 bases, and 20 bases lay in between. Germline assignment: CDR1 MNHEY and CDR2 SVGAGI. The CDR3 is made up of 15 amino acids. The CDR3 loop is CASSLDLGGGKTQYF. The CDR3 DNA is TGTGCCAGCAGCCTGGATCTCGGGGGTGGTAAGACCCAGTACTTC.

The CDR3 spells CASSVGGRDYNEQFF. CDR3 in DNA: TGTGCCAGCAGCGTAGGCGGGAGAGATTACAATGAGCAGTTCTTC. This rearrangement joins TRBV9 to TRBJ2-1; 7 bases align to TRBD2. Trimming took 0 bases from V and 4 from J; bases not matched to a gene: 4. There are 15 residues in the CDR3. CDR1 and CDR2 (germline): SGDLS, YYNGEE.

The V and J genes are TRBV7-9 and TRBJ1-2, with TRBD1 identical over 8 bases. The CDR3 loop spans 16 amino acids. Germline V gives CDR1 SEHNR, CDR2 FQNEAQ (reference sequence). V was clipped by 4 bases and J by 4 bases; unmatched bases: 11. The CDR3 sequence is CASSSNPRGPSYGYTF. DNA for the CDR3: TGTGCCAGCAGCTCCAACCCCAGGGGGCCTTCCTATGGCTACACCTTC.

The chain couples TRBV30 to TRBJ2-2, with D possibly being TRBD2 (6 bases). Trimming removed 0 bases at V and 7 bases at J, with 9 bases between. The CDR3 is made up of 13 amino acids. CDR1 and CDR2 from the germline V gene are GTSNPN and SVGIG (reference sequence). In nucleotides, the CDR3 is TGTGCCTGGAGTGTGGAGGGAATCGGGGAGCTGTTTTTT. This sequence encodes CAWSVEGIGELFF.

The V gene is TRBV6-6, the J gene TRBJ2-1, with 9 bases aligning to TRBD1. The CDR3 runs to 14 residues. With V trimmed by 6 bases and J by 6 bases, 6 bases remained unmatched. Germline assignment: CDR1 MNHNY and CDR2 SVGAGI (reference sequence). The CDR3 nucleotides are TGTGCCAGCAGCCGGGACAGGGAATCCAATGAGCAGTTCTTC. Translating gives CASSRDRESNEQFF.

The rearrangement uses TRBV12-5 and TRBJ1-4; TRBD1 aligns across 9 bases. With 4 bases clipped from V and 0 bases from J, the junction kept 6 bases outside the gene matches. Germline V gene data show CDR1 as LGHNT and CDR2 as FRNRAP. The CDR3 is 17 residues long. The CDR3: CASGSGQGESTNEKLFF. The CDR3 coding sequence is TGTGCTAGTGGTTCGGGACAGGGAGAATCAACTAATGAAAAACTGTTTTTT. The full variable domain, rest sourced from reference TRBV12-5 and TRBJ1-4, is DARVTQTPRHKVTEMGQEVTMRCQPILGHNTVFWYRQTMMQGLELLAYFRNRAPLDDSGMPKDRFSAEMPDATLATLKIQPSEPRDSAVYFCASGSGQGESTNEKLFFGSGTQLSVL.

This rearrangement joins TRBV28 to TRBJ1-2; 9 nucleotides align to TRBD1. V was pared by 6 bases and J by 6 bases, with 8 bases of the junction left unmatched. CDR1 MDHEN and CDR2 SYDVKM come from the germline V gene. This CDR3 region has 14 residues. Here the CDR3 reads CASRTGTGFDGYTF. DNA for the CDR3: TGTGCCAGCAGGACCGGGACAGGGTTTGATGGCTACACCTTC.

This chain links TRBV24-1 with TRBJ2-7; 8 positions match TRBD1. The germline V gene encodes CDR1 KGHDR and CDR2 SFDVKD. Trimming removed 4 bases from V and 5 bases from J; junction bases left unmatched: 12. The CDR3 has 16 amino acids. CDR3 DNA sequence: TGTGCCACCAGTGACGGGTTGAGCGACAGGGGACACGAGCAGTACTTC. Residues: CATSDGLSDRGHEQYF.

V and J are TRBV7-6 and TRBJ2-7; D unresolved. V lost 2 bases and J lost 4, with 6 bases in between. The CDR3 consists of 12 residues. The germline V gene has CDR1 SGHVS and CDR2 FNYEAQ. This CDR3 is CASSLFTYEQYF. CDR3 DNA: TGTGCCAGCAGCTTATTCACATACGAGCAGTACTTC.

V gene TRBV12-5 combines with J gene TRBJ2-5; a weak D match, TRBD2 (6 bases). In germline, CDR1 is LGHNT, CDR2 FRNRAP. CDR3 length equals 14 residues. Trimming stripped 7 bases from V and 4 bases from J, with 16 bases between. The CDR3 region has the DNA TGTGCTAGTGCACGGGACTCCTCCAGAGAGACCCAGTACTTC. Protein product: CASARDSSRETQYF.

The chain employs TRBV20-1 and TRBJ2-3; 13 positions match TRBD2. The V gene end was trimmed by 3 bases and the J gene end by 1 base; junction bases not matched to a gene: 10. The CDR3 totals 18 residues. The V gene's germline CDR1 is DFQATT and CDR2 SNEGSKA (reference sequence). The CDR3 nucleotides read TGCAGTGCTAGTTCAGGACTAGCGGGAGTCAGGGGCACAGATACGCAGTATTTT. Translated, it gives CSASSGLAGVRGTDTQYF.

This sequence joins TRBV11-2 and TRBJ2-3; the D gene is possibly TRBD2 (7 bases). This CDR3 is built from 16 residues. The V end was cut by 0 bases, the J end by 4 bases, with 14 bases between. Germline lookup yields CDR1 SGHAT and CDR2 FQNNGV. In nucleotides, the CDR3 is TGTGCCAGCAGCTTAGATGCGGGGGCAGATTCAGATACGCAGTATTTT. Its translation: CASSLDAGADSDTQYF.

V and J are TRBV24-1 and TRBJ2-1, with D possibly matching TRBD1 (6 bases). The CDR3 is made up of 16 amino acids. V was cut by 4 bases and J by 2 bases, with 14 bases left in between. Per the germline V gene, CDR1 is KGHDR and CDR2 is SFDVKD. CDR3 in DNA: TGTGCCACCAGTGACTCAGGGGTCGGCACCTACAATGAGCAGTTCTTC. Its protein is CATSDSGVGTYNEQFF.